This T cell receptor beta chain was retrieved from a study of blood T cells in healthy people across ages (dated by TCRdb to the mid-2010s). In the study overall: In model experiments, template switching captured roughly one uniquely barcoded TCR beta cDNA molecule for every two T cells. Using deep sequencing normalized with unique cDNA molecular identifiers, the study measured how TCR beta repertoire diversity changes with age. The donors were split into four age groups: young (average around 15 years), middle-aged (39), aged (approximately 60) and long-lived (roughly 77). To avoid experimental bias, donors of different ages were distributed randomly across sequencing lanes. Using the same blood draw, the study looked at two additional independent replicas of 1 million unique cDNA reads for two donors, one aged 18 to 30 and the other aged 80 or older. What the authors observed across the whole study: As age increased, observed TCR beta diversity per million T cells dropped in a roughly linear way, and a significant reduction was already evident by age approximately 40. Total diversity estimates from one million sequenced T cells were considered lower bounds and underestimates. The CMV infection status of donors was not known, potentially confounding age-related changes in expanded clonotypes. Conclusive comparison of naive and antigen-experienced compartments was prevented by the profiling of bulk unsorted PBMCs. Compared with the aged group, more naive CD4+ T cells, fewer expanded clones and increased TCR diversity were shown by the long-lived group, suggesting age selection. Observed TCR beta diversity correlated strongly with the percentage of naive T cells measured by flow cytometry.

The germline V gene (reference sequence) supplies CDR1 LNHNV and CDR2 YYDKDF. The CDR3 measures 16 amino acids from cysteine to phenylalanine. Only the CDR3 DNA stays, 48 bases, in frame from base 1. Trimming at the junction amounts to 5 bases on V and 0 bases on J, and the germline ends lie 14 bases apart. In the case of this clonotype: What this receptor recognizes is not known. No base qualities exist here, and no much larger clone lies one base off it.

The donors were roughly 39 Caucasian individuals from Russia, aged roughly 6 to 90 years, who were systemically healthy. Each donor gave about 9.7 milliliters of peripheral blood, drawn into EDTA-treated Vacutainer tubes. PBMCs were isolated by Ficoll-Paque density-gradient centrifugation, with at least 6 million obtained per sample. Total RNA, at least 6 micrograms per sample, was extracted from PBMCs with Trizol reagent. For every donor, an aliquot of PBMCs went through flow cytometry to measure the percentages of naive CD45RAhigh/CD27high T cells. Receptor libraries were prepared by 5' RACE. Sequencing used an Illumina HiSeq 2500. A second PCR of roughly 7 to 12 cycles was run with a J-beta primer mix and a sample-barcoded 5' primer. A unique molecular identifier was introduced onto each TCR beta cDNA molecule by a template-switch 5' adaptor carrying 12 random nucleotides. At least 2.5 million CDR3-containing paired-end reads were obtained from each sample. First-strand cDNA synthesis was performed from all RNA using the Mint cDNA synthesis kit, with priming by a TRBC-specific oligonucleotide. Following uracil-DNA glycosylase treatment, all cDNA underwent a first 18-cycle PCR with the universal primers M1SS and BC2_uni_R. Turning to the authors' computational methods: Each sample was normalized by randomly selecting 1 million high-quality reads, each carrying a distinct molecular identifier. Instead of being binned into consensus sequences, reads that shared molecular identifiers were thrown out. CDR3 identification, clonotype clustering and error correction used MiTCR with a Q25 quality threshold and the strictest error-elimination algorithm. A nonparametric unseen species model with Euler transformation was used to estimate a lower bound on total TCR beta diversity. TCRdb applied fastp at Q25 and MiXCR to the public reads, then kept only in-frame beta chains. Every CDR3 protein is listed once, alongside the most common genes and DNA of its rows. These V and J calls rely on TCRdb rather than the paper's analysis. The sample has 1.6 million or so distinct CDR3 sequences on record, approximately 32% of them singletons. Clones ranked in the top ten supply approximately 11% of the sample.

The specimen was blood. The sequence derives from a woman in her 30s in good health. This receptor chain uses TRBV15 and TRBJ2-1; the D region possibly corresponds to TRBD2 (6 bases align). The nucleotides are TGTGCCACCAGCCTTGCCGGGAGCCCCTCCTACAATGAGCAGTTCTTC. Its protein product is CATSLAGSPSYNEQFF.